These 24 T cell receptor beta chains originate from one sample sequenced in a study of cytomegalovirus exposure and HLA in healthy donors. Amplification used 60 Vbeta primers and 13 Jbeta primers. Clones were sequenced by immunoSEQ multiplex PCR, and TCRdb holds only the in-frame ones, with some missing. In the table there are 150,000 to 200,000 clones, about three quarters of which are singletons. Source material: PBMCs. The receptors come from a middle-aged woman in good health and CMV-seronegative.

This clone has just a few counts. The chain couples TRBV5-6 to TRBJ2-7; the D gene is possibly TRBD2 (5 bases). Trimming took off 2 bases at V and 5 bases at J, with 11 bases between the two ends. This CDR3 spans 13 amino acids. In germline, CDR1 is SGHDT, CDR2 YYEEEE. For the CDR3, the DNA is TGTGCCAGCAGCTTTTATACGGGAAACGAGCAGTACTTC. It translates to CASSFYTGNEQYF.

In this sample, this clone turned up once. V and J are TRBV28 and TRBJ2-7; the D is unclear. CDR3 length equals 13 residues. Trimming removed 3 bases at V and 0 bases at J, with 6 bases between. The germline V gene has CDR1 MDHEN and CDR2 SYDVKM. CDR3 sequence reads: CASSLSNSYEQYF. The DNA for the CDR3 is TGTGCCAGCAGTTTGTCCAACTCCTACGAGCAGTACTTC.

This sequence joins TRBV7-2 and TRBJ1-1; no clear D gene. CDR3 length: 16 amino acids. V lost 0 bases to trimming and J lost 4 bases, with 15 bases between them. Germline V gene sequence: CDR1 SGHTA, CDR2 FQGNSA. CDR3 region: CASSLASPGLGTEAFF. As DNA, the CDR3 is TGTGCCAGCAGCTTAGCGTCTCCGGGTCTTGGCACTGAAGCTTTCTTT.

J is TRBJ1-1 and V is TRBV5-1; D perhaps matches TRBD1 (6 bases). The V gene lost 2 bases and the J gene lost 0 bases, with 14 bases spanning the gap. There are 16 residues in the CDR3. Germline assignment: CDR1 SGHRS and CDR2 YFSETQ. The CDR3 is CASSLPIGGLNTEAFF. The CDR3 DNA follows: TGCGCCAGCAGCTTACCGATTGGGGGCCTGAACACTGAAGCTTTCTTT.

This chain connects TRBV5-4 to TRBJ2-5; 7 positions agree with TRBD1. The CDR3 contains 15 residues. V was pared by 4 bases and J by 2 bases, with 8 bases of the junction left unmatched. Looked up from germline, CDR1 is SGHNT and CDR2 is YYREEE (reference sequence). CDR3 in amino acids: CASSVPGQRQETQYF. The CDR3 DNA reads TGTGCCAGCAGCGTCCCGGGACAGCGACAAGAGACCCAGTACTTC.

The V call is TRBV7-3, the J call TRBJ1-2; TRBD1 aligns across 7 bases. Germline V gene sequence: CDR1 SGHTA, CDR2 FQGTGA. The CDR3 has 13 amino acids. V was pared by 0 bases and J by 9 bases, with 4 bases of the junction left unmatched. The CDR3 DNA is TGTGCCAGCAGCTTAACCCCACAGGGGAGCTACACCTTC. Translated: CASSLTPQGSYTF.

This chain uses TRBV19 with TRBJ1-1, with D perhaps matching TRBD1 (5 bases). Trimming left V 3 bases short and J 5 bases short, with 19 bases between. The CDR3 contains 16 residues. The germline V gene has CDR1 LNHDA and CDR2 SQIVND (reference sequence). As DNA, the CDR3 is TGTGCCAGTAGTATTATCGGGCTCCAGGGAGGGACTGAAGCTTTCTTT. Its translation: CASSIIGLQGGTEAFF.

The rearrangement links TRBV4-2 to TRBJ1-1, with D perhaps matching TRBD1 (5 bases). The CDR3 loop spans 16 amino acids. V gave up 0 bases and J gave up 4 bases, with 15 bases separating them. CDR1 and CDR2 (germline): LGHNA, YNFKEQ. The CDR3 DNA reads TGTGCCAGCAGCCAAGATCTTAGGGGCCCGCCCACTGAAGCTTTCTTT. This gives the protein CASSQDLRGPPTEAFF.

This chain joins TRBV10-3 and TRBJ2-3; no firm D call. The germline gives CDR1 ENHRY, CDR2 SYGVKD. Deletions cut 4 bases from V and 2 bases from J, with 7 bases between. The CDR3 is made up of 13 amino acids. CDR3 sequence reads: CAISGTATDTQYF. The CDR3, as DNA: TGTGCCATCAGTGGCACAGCCACAGATACGCAGTATTTT.

CDR3 bases: TGTGCCAGCAGTTCCGACAGGGGGCGCGTGCCTGAAGCTTTCTTT. It specifies CASSSDRGRVPEAFF. V and J are TRBV27 and TRBJ1-1, with 10 positions matching TRBD1. CDR3 length: 15 residues. Losses at the gene ends were 4 bases for V and 6 bases for J; bases not matched to a gene: 8. Germline CDR1 is MNHEY and CDR2 is SMNVEV (reference sequence).

The V gene is TRBV4-1, the J gene TRBJ2-7; D might be TRBD1 (5 bases). V was trimmed by 1 base and J by 5 bases, leaving 9 bases between them. The CDR3 contains 13 residues. In germline, CDR1 is MGHRA, CDR2 YSYEKL. For the CDR3, the DNA is TGCGCCAGCAGCCAAGCAGGGTCCCACGAGCAGTACTTC. The encoded protein is CASSQAGSHEQYF.

The chain uses TRBV11-2 and TRBJ2-7, with 10 bases lining up with TRBD1. CDR1 is SGHAT and CDR2 is FQNNGV in the germline V gene. This CDR3 spans 17 amino acids. Losses at the gene ends were 3 bases for V and 3 bases for J; bases not matched to a gene: 11. In DNA, the CDR3 is TGTGCCAGCAGCTTCGCCCCCATGGGGGACAGGGGCTACGAGCAGTACTTC. This encodes CASSFAPMGDRGYEQYF.

The chain carries TRBV12-5 and TRBJ2-5; 13 nucleotides align to TRBD2. The CDR3 runs to 14 residues. Trimming cost V 8 bases and J 5 bases; bases outside gene matches: 5. The V gene's germline CDR1 is LGHNT and CDR2 FRNRAP. CDR3 protein: CASKQTSGGETQYF. In nucleotides, the CDR3 is TGTGCTAGTAAGCAGACTAGCGGGGGGGAGACCCAGTACTTC.

The sample holds a few counts of this clone. V is TRBV4-1 and J is TRBJ1-1; 9 nucleotides match TRBD1. CDR1 and CDR2 from the germline V gene are MGHRA and YSYEKL. The trim removed 2 bases at V and 4 bases at J, leaving 5 bases unmatched. The CDR3 extends over 15 amino acids. The CDR3 protein is CASSQKTGGITEAFF. For the CDR3, the DNA is TGCGCCAGCAGCCAAAAGACAGGGGGAATCACTGAAGCTTTCTTT.

The chain recombines TRBV5-1 with TRBJ1-2; D not resolved. CDR1 is SGHRS and CDR2 is YFSETQ in the germline V gene. Trimming removed 1 base at V and 6 bases at J, with 7 bases between. The CDR3 extends over 12 amino acids. CDR3 in DNA: TGCGCCAGCAGCTTGCCGGGAAATGGCTACACCTTC. Residues: CASSLPGNGYTF.

The rearrangement links TRBV7-8 to TRBJ2-3; perhaps TRBD2 as D (6 bases). The V end lost 5 bases, the J end lost 1 base, and 13 bases lay between the germline ends. Per germline, CDR1 SGHVS and CDR2 FQNEAQ. The CDR3 contains 15 residues. Here the CDR3 reads CASSNPGGGTDTQYF. CDR3 nucleotide sequence: TGTGCCAGCAGCAATCCAGGCGGGGGCACAGATACGCAGTATTTT.

The J gene is TRBJ1-6, the V gene TRBV7-9; 8 bases match TRBD1. The CDR3 has 14 amino acids. With V trimmed by 6 bases and J by 6 bases, 4 bases remained unmatched. Germline CDR1 is SEHNR and CDR2 is FQNEAQ (reference sequence). This CDR3 is CASSQTGGNSPLHF. The CDR3 DNA reads TGTGCCAGCAGTCAAACAGGGGGTAATTCACCCCTCCACTTT.

The chain has TRBV5-1 and TRBJ2-7, with 7 bases that match TRBD2. This CDR3 is 15 amino acids long. CDR1 is SGHRS, CDR2 YFSETQ, per germline. The trim removed 0 bases at V and 0 bases at J, leaving 3 bases unmatched. The CDR3 sequence: CASSLVSGGSYEQYF. The CDR3 region has the DNA TGCGCCAGCAGCTTGGTTTCGGGAGGCTCCTACGAGCAGTACTTC.

The rearrangement uses TRBV27 and TRBJ1-1; D is undetermined. The CDR3 contains 13 residues. With 6 bases removed from V and 4 bases from J, the gap between germline ends came to 12 bases. Germline V gives CDR1 MNHEY, CDR2 SMNVEV (reference sequence). As DNA, the CDR3 is TGTGCCAGCAGAACCGAGACACTCACTGAAGCTTTCTTT. Residues: CASRTETLTEAFF.

The chain uses TRBV11-2 and TRBJ2-7; no reliable D call. Trimming took off 2 bases at V and 4 bases at J, with 3 bases between the two ends. Germline V lookup: CDR1 SGHAT, CDR2 FQNNGV. This CDR3 contains 11 residues. The CDR3 is CASSLIYEQYF. CDR3 DNA: TGTGCCAGCAGCTTAATATACGAGCAGTACTTC.

This chain links TRBV4-1 with TRBJ2-2, with 8 bases lining up with TRBD2. The ends lost 3 bases at V and 1 base at J; junction bases unmatched: 4. Germline lookup yields CDR1 MGHRA and CDR2 YSYEKL. The CDR3 length is 16 residues. This CDR3 is CASSHLAGLNTGELFF. In nucleotides, the CDR3 is TGCGCCAGCAGCCATCTAGCGGGTCTGAACACCGGGGAGCTGTTTTTT.

This clone was observed a handful of times. The chain recombines TRBV7-8 with TRBJ1-2; D gene unclear. CDR3 length: 15 amino acids. Looked up from germline, CDR1 is SGHVS and CDR2 is FQNEAQ. V lost 5 bases and J 0 bases, leaving 13 bases between the germline ends. The CDR3 DNA is TGTGCCAGCAGCCTAAAAAGTAGTCCTAACTATGGCTACACCTTC. Encoded protein: CASSLKSSPNYGYTF.

The chain couples TRBV5-4 to TRBJ2-7; 7 bases match TRBD1. This CDR3 is 15 amino acids long. The V gene end was trimmed by 3 bases and the J gene end by 3 bases; junction bases not matched to a gene: 9. The germline V gene encodes CDR1 SGHNT and CDR2 YYREEE (reference sequence). The CDR3, as DNA: TGTGCCAGCAGCTCCCCCGGGACAGTAAGCTACGAGCAGTACTTC. It encodes CASSSPGTVSYEQYF.

CDR3 protein: CASSLDRTPNTGELFF. The DNA of the CDR3 is TGCGCCAGCAGCCTCGACAGGACTCCAAACACCGGGGAGCTGTTTTTT. The chain uses TRBV5-1 and TRBJ2-2, with D perhaps matching TRBD1 (6 bases). Germline V gives CDR1 SGHRS, CDR2 YFSETQ. CDR3 size: 16 residues. V was pared by 4 bases and J by 2 bases, with 15 bases between.